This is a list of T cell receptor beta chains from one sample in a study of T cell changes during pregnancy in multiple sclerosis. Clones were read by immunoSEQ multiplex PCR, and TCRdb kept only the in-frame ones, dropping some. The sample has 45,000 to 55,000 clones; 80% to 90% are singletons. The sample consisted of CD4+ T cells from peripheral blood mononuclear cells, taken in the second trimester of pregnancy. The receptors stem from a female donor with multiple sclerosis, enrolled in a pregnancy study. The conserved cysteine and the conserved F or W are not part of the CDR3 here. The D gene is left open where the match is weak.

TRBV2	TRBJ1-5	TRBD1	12	ASSENRGDQPQH
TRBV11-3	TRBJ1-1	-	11	ASSTRQNTEAF
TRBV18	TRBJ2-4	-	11	ASSPPTSAEQY
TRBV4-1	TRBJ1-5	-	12	ASSQLRGNQPQH
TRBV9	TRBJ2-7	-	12	ASSVNPDSYEQY
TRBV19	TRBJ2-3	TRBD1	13	ASSGRTGSTDTQY
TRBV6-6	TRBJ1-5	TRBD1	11	ASNRGGAGPQH
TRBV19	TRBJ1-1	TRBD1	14	ASSNIVGRGLTEAF
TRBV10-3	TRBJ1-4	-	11	AIGGTTNEKLF
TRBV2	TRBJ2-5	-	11	ASSPELRETQY
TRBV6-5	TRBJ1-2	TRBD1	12	ASSAGQGGYGYT
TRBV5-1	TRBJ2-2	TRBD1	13	ASSLVQGAYGELF
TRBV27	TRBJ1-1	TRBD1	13	ASSFRGQLNTEAF
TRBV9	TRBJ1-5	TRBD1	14	ASSVNRGRTNQPQH
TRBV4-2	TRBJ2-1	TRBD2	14	ASSQDPSGTYNEQF
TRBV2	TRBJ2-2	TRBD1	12	ASRGQANTGELF
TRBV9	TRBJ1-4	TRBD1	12	ASSSGTGKEKLF
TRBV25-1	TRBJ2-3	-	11	ASSENILGTQY
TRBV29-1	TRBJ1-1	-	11	SVAYRENTEAF
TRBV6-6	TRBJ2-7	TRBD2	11	ASSGTSGYEQY
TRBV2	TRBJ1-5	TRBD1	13	ASSADGTVNQPQH
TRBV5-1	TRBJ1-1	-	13	ASSRRKGESTEAF
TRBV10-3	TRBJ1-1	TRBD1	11	AISQGERTEAF
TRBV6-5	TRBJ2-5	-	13	ASSRTRDGQETQY
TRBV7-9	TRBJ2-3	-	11	ASGPGGTDTQY
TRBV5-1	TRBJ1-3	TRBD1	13	ASSLEGAMGNTIY
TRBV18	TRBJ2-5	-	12	ASSPLNSQETQY
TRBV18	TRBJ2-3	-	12	ASSPTRSTDTQY
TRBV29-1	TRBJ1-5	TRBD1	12	SVRQGGSNQPQH
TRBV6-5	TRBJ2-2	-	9	ASTRTGELF
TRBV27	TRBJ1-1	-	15	ASSLRQGLLMNTEAF
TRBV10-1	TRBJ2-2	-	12	ASRAGTNTGELF
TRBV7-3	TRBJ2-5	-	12	ASSRSGDVETQY
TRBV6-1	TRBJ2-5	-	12	ASSDNRALETQY
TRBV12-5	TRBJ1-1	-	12	ASGSTRVNTEAF
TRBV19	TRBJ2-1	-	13	ASSIDRAGLNEQF
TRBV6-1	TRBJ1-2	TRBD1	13	ASRNGGGRVDGYT
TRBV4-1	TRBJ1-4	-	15	ASSQGFQGATNEKLF
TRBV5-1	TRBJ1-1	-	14	ASSLVSNRVNTEAF
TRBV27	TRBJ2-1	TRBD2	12	ASSFSSGRYEQF
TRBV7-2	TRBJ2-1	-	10	ASSATDNEQF
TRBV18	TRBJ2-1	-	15	ASSPLQLTSSYNEQF
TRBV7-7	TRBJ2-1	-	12	ASSLISGHNEQF
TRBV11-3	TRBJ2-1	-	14	ASSSSGPVEYNEQF
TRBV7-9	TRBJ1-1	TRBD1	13	ASSLGGTGGRVAF
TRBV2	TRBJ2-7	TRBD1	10	ASRGDRGGCY
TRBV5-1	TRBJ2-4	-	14	ASSLVGGLAKNIQY
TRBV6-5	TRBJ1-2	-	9	ATTGIYGYT
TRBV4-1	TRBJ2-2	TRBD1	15	ASSQFGTGTNTGELF
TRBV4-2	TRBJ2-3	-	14	ASSQEGRLSTDTQY